The rows below give T cell receptor beta chains drawn from one sample of a study of memory CD4+ T cells and cytomegalovirus serostatus. Using immunoSEQ multiplex PCR, the repertoire was profiled, and TCRdb retains in-frame clones only, with some absent. Seen here are 45,000 to 55,000 clones, under 80% observed once, and the top ten hold around 0.67%. Sequenced: memory CD4+ T cells from blood. Receptors originate from an adult in good health and CMV-seronegative. Both conserved end residues are part of each CDR3. A D gene is named only where the DNA matches it firmly. Rows give clone size only sometimes, using once, few, many, or a class for an expanded clone.

d_call: -; v_call: TRBV4-2; j_call: TRBJ1-3; clone_size: -; cdr3_nt: TGTGCCAGCAGCCGTGATCGGGCGGAGATCGGAAACACCATATATTTT; cdr3_aa: CASSRDRAEIGNTIYF
d_call: -; v_call: TRBV7-3; j_call: TRBJ2-3; clone_size: -; cdr3_nt: TGTGCCAGCAGCTTAGGAGGGGGCATAGATACGCAGTATTTT; cdr3_aa: CASSLGGGIDTQYF
d_call: -; v_call: TRBV19; j_call: TRBJ1-5; clone_size: -; cdr3_nt: TGTGCCAGTAGTCCGACAGTTAGCAATCAGCCCCAGCATTTT; cdr3_aa: CASSPTVSNQPQHF
d_call: -; v_call: TRBV10-3; j_call: TRBJ2-1; clone_size: -; cdr3_nt: TGTGCCATCAGTGAAGGTTGGGCATCAGGGCCGTTCTTC; cdr3_aa: CAISEGWASGPFF
d_call: -; v_call: TRBV6-5; j_call: TRBJ1-4; clone_size: -; cdr3_nt: TGTGCCAGCAGTTGGAAGGGAGGGGGTAATGAAAAACTGTTTTTT; cdr3_aa: CASSWKGGGNEKLFF
d_call: -; v_call: TRBV11-2; j_call: TRBJ2-6; clone_size: -; cdr3_nt: TGTGCCAGCAGCTTACTCCAGGGGCGCGTCCTGACTTTC; cdr3_aa: CASSLLQGRVLTF
d_call: -; v_call: TRBV7-8; j_call: TRBJ1-3; clone_size: -; cdr3_nt: TGTGCCAGCAGCAGGAGGGCGAGCTCTGGAAACACCATATATTTT; cdr3_aa: CASSRRASSGNTIYF
d_call: -; v_call: TRBV5-5; j_call: TRBJ2-1; clone_size: few; cdr3_nt: TGTGCCAGCAGCGCCGCCGGGACTGCTTTTGTGAATGAGCAGTTCTTC; cdr3_aa: CASSAAGTAFVNEQFF
d_call: TRBD2; v_call: TRBV28; j_call: TRBJ2-1; clone_size: -; cdr3_nt: TGTGCCAGCATTAGCGGGAGCTCCTACAATGAGCAGTTCTTC; cdr3_aa: CASISGSSYNEQFF
d_call: -; v_call: TRBV5-4; j_call: TRBJ2-7; clone_size: -; cdr3_nt: TGTGCCAGCAGCCCGCAGAAGGGCTCCGGGGCCCCCTACGAGCAGTACTTC; cdr3_aa: CASSPQKGSGAPYEQYF
d_call: -; v_call: TRBV6-1; j_call: TRBJ2-7; clone_size: once; cdr3_nt: TGTGCCAGCAGCACTAGATTTGTCGGCTACGAGCAGTACTTC; cdr3_aa: CASSTRFVGYEQYF
d_call: -; v_call: TRBV5-1; j_call: TRBJ2-7; clone_size: once; cdr3_nt: TGCGCCAGCAGCTTAGGAGCGGAAACCCGCTCCTACGAGCAGTACTTC; cdr3_aa: CASSLGAETRSYEQYF
d_call: -; v_call: TRBV7-9; j_call: TRBJ1-4; clone_size: -; cdr3_nt: TGTGCCAGCACCTGGAGGGGGAGCCGTAATGAAAAACTGTTTTTT; cdr3_aa: CASTWRGSRNEKLFF
d_call: TRBD2; v_call: TRBV9; j_call: TRBJ2-7; clone_size: -; cdr3_nt: TGTGCCAGCAGCGTAGGGGCGGGGGGAACCTACGAGCAGTACTTC; cdr3_aa: CASSVGAGGTYEQYF
d_call: TRBD2; v_call: TRBV9; j_call: TRBJ2-3; clone_size: -; cdr3_nt: TGTGCCAGCAGCTCAAGAGCCATTACCGGGACTAGCGGGAGCTTCCGCACAGATACGCAGTATTTT; cdr3_aa: CASSSRAITGTSGSFRTDTQYF
d_call: -; v_call: TRBV29-1; j_call: TRBJ2-1; clone_size: -; cdr3_nt: TGCAGCGTCGACGGGTGGGTGGACAATGAGCAGTTCTTC; cdr3_aa: CSVDGWVDNEQFF
d_call: -; v_call: TRBV5-4; j_call: TRBJ2-3; clone_size: -; cdr3_nt: TGTGCCAGCAGCTTGGGCTCGGTGCGTAGCACAGATACGCAGTATTTT; cdr3_aa: CASSLGSVRSTDTQYF
d_call: -; v_call: TRBV28; j_call: TRBJ1-4; clone_size: -; cdr3_nt: TGTGCCAGCAGAGCGGCCTCGGGAAAAAAACTGTTTTTT; cdr3_aa: CASRAASGKKLFF
d_call: TRBD2; v_call: TRBV28; j_call: TRBJ2-5; clone_size: -; cdr3_nt: TGTGCCAGCAGGGGCCATTCTAGCGGGACGTACCAAGAGACCCAGTACTTC; cdr3_aa: CASRGHSSGTYQETQYF
d_call: -; v_call: TRBV4-2; j_call: TRBJ2-3; clone_size: -; cdr3_nt: TGTGCCAGCAGCCAAGGAGGGAAAAAGGGGATAGCAGATACGCAGTATTTT; cdr3_aa: CASSQGGKKGIADTQYF
d_call: -; v_call: TRBV18; j_call: TRBJ2-2; clone_size: -; cdr3_nt: TGTGCCAGCTCACCATACTCGGACACCGGGGAGCTGTTTTTT; cdr3_aa: CASSPYSDTGELFF
d_call: -; v_call: TRBV7-9; j_call: TRBJ1-4; clone_size: -; cdr3_nt: TGTGCCAGCAGCTTAGAGGGCAGGTCCTATGAAAAACTGTTTTTT; cdr3_aa: CASSLEGRSYEKLFF
d_call: TRBD2; v_call: TRBV9; j_call: TRBJ2-1; clone_size: -; cdr3_nt: TGTGCCAGCAGCACAACTAGCGAAGCCCTCGGTGAGCAGTTCTTC; cdr3_aa: CASSTTSEALGEQFF
d_call: -; v_call: TRBV18; j_call: TRBJ2-7; clone_size: -; cdr3_nt: TGTGCCAGCTCACCGAAACAGGGCTACGAGCAGTACTTC; cdr3_aa: CASSPKQGYEQYF
d_call: -; v_call: TRBV10-2; j_call: TRBJ2-7; clone_size: -; cdr3_nt: TGCGCCAGCAGTGAAGGCGGGCGCCCCTACGAGCAGTACTTC; cdr3_aa: CASSEGGRPYEQYF
d_call: -; v_call: TRBV28; j_call: TRBJ2-5; clone_size: -; cdr3_nt: TGTGCCAGCAGTTTATGGACGGGAGAGACCCAGTACTTC; cdr3_aa: CASSLWTGETQYF
d_call: TRBD1; v_call: TRBV27; j_call: TRBJ2-7; clone_size: -; cdr3_nt: TGTGCCAGCAGAGGCTTTTGGGACAGGGGACCCTACGAGCAGTACTTC; cdr3_aa: CASRGFWDRGPYEQYF
d_call: -; v_call: TRBV5-8; j_call: TRBJ1-4; clone_size: -; cdr3_nt: TGTGCCAGCAGCTTGGTTCCGGCCCTGGAAGAAAAACTGTTTTTT; cdr3_aa: CASSLVPALEEKLFF
d_call: TRBD2; v_call: TRBV28; j_call: TRBJ2-2; clone_size: -; cdr3_nt: TGTGCCAGCAGTTTATTGTCTAGCGGGAGTACCGGGGAGCTGTTTTTT; cdr3_aa: CASSLLSSGSTGELFF
d_call: -; v_call: TRBV20-1; j_call: TRBJ2-7; clone_size: once; cdr3_nt: TGCAGTGCTAGAGCCCTGGGCGAGCAGTACTTC; cdr3_aa: CSARALGEQYF
d_call: -; v_call: TRBV7-2; j_call: TRBJ1-2; clone_size: -; cdr3_nt: TGTGCCAGCAGCCCCTATGGGGTCGGCTACACCTTC; cdr3_aa: CASSPYGVGYTF
d_call: -; v_call: TRBV18; j_call: TRBJ2-3; clone_size: -; cdr3_nt: TGTGCCAGCTCACCACCTTGGGCAGATACGCAGTATTTT; cdr3_aa: CASSPPWADTQYF
d_call: -; v_call: TRBV2; j_call: TRBJ1-5; clone_size: -; cdr3_nt: TGTGCCAGCAGTGAAGGGCACGGTGGTCAGCCCCAGCATTTT; cdr3_aa: CASSEGHGGQPQHF
d_call: TRBD1; v_call: TRBV2; j_call: TRBJ2-1; clone_size: -; cdr3_nt: TGTGCCAGCAGTTTCTCAGGGACAGGTGCCTACAATGAGCAGTTCTTC; cdr3_aa: CASSFSGTGAYNEQFF
d_call: TRBD1; v_call: TRBV6-1; j_call: TRBJ1-2; clone_size: -; cdr3_nt: TGTGCCAGCAGGAAGACAGGGGGAATTTATGGCTACACCTTC; cdr3_aa: CASRKTGGIYGYTF
d_call: -; v_call: TRBV5-1; j_call: TRBJ2-3; clone_size: -; cdr3_nt: TGCGCCAGCAGCTTGATTCCTAGCGCAGATACGCAGTATTTT; cdr3_aa: CASSLIPSADTQYF